These T cell receptor beta chains were read from a single sample in a study of T-cell reconstitution after alpha-beta-depleted transplantation in children. TCRdb passed the PCR reads through MiXCR, listing each CDR3 protein once. The sample consists of about 900,000 distinct CDR3 sequences, about 31% of them appearing once. The sample consisted of PBMCs, mostly from graft donor cells, taken 360 days after TCRalphabeta/CD19-depleted stem cell transplant. All receptors come from a boy less than two years old who had a stem cell transplant for SCID, so the T cells may come from the graft donor. Both conserved end residues are part of each CDR3. D genes are given only for firm matches. Only part of the rows carry a size: once, few, many, or a class if the clone is expanded.

V gene	J gene	D gene	clone size	CDR3 length	CDR3 DNA	CDR3 protein
TRBV5-1	TRBJ1-1	.	.	17	TGCGCCAGCAGACGGAGGAAGGGGGAATGGAGGAACACTGAAGCTTTCTTT	CASRRRKGEWRNTEAFF
TRBV5-1	TRBJ1-4	.	few	17	TGCGCCAGCAGCTTGGCCCCCCTGGGCAGAGATAATGAAAAACTGTTTTTT	CASSLAPLGRDNEKLFF
TRBV5-5	TRBJ1-5	.	.	15	TGTGCCAGCAGCTTGTTTTCCGGGCCCAATCAGCCCCAGCATTTT	CASSLFSGPNQPQHF
TRBV7-9	TRBJ1-1	.	.	13	TGTGCCAGCAGCCCTGAGCTCCGTTCCGGAGCTTTCTTT	CASSPELRSGAFF
TRBV5-5	TRBJ1-2	TRBD1	.	16	TGTGCCAGCAGCTCCGGACAGGCGGCACCGAACTATGGCTACACCTTC	CASSSGQAAPNYGYTF
TRBV11-2	TRBJ2-7	.	few	12	TGTGCCAGCAGCTTAAGGATGGGACCAGAGTACTTC	CASSLRMGPEYF
TRBV7-2	TRBJ2-3	.	.	13	TGTGCCAGCAGCTTCTTCCGGGGGCTTACGCAGTATTTT	CASSFFRGLTQYF
TRBV28	TRBJ2-1	TRBD2	few	16	TGTGCCAGCAGTCTGCCTCTAGCGGGGGAGAACAATGAGCAGTTCTTC	CASSLPLAGENNEQFF
TRBV3-1	TRBJ2-2	.	few	18	TGTGCCAGCAGCCTAATTAGCCGATTGGCTAGCGTCGGCGGGGAGCTGTTTTTT	CASSLISRLASVGGELFF
TRBV12-3/TRBV12-4	TRBJ2-1	.	.	18	TGTGCCAGCAGTTTGTCTTTCCGTCTGGGGGGAAAGTACAATGAGCAGTTCTTC	CASSLSFRLGGKYNEQFF
TRBV12-3/TRBV12-4	TRBJ2-5	TRBD1	few	13	TGTGCCAGCAGCGACAGGGCGGGAGAGACCCAGTACTTC	CASSDRAGETQYF
TRBV10-3	TRBJ1-2	TRBD1	.	17	TGTGCCATCAGTGAGGTCGGGACAGGGTCAGCTAACTATGGCTACACCTTC	CAISEVGTGSANYGYTF
TRBV9	TRBJ2-2	TRBD1	many	13	TGTGCCAGCAGCGCAGGGGGCACCGGGGAGCTGTTTTTT	CASSAGGTGELFF
TRBV6-1	TRBJ2-3	.	.	15	TGTGCCAGCGCCAGAGGGGAGTTGGTCACAGATACGCAGTATTTT	CASARGELVTDTQYF
TRBV6-2/TRBV6-3	TRBJ2-1	.	.	15	TGTGCCAGCAGACTACAGGGTAGATCCTACAATGAGCAGTTCTTC	CASRLQGRSYNEQFF
TRBV12-3/TRBV12-4	TRBJ2-2	.	many	14	TGTGCCAGCAGCCTTCGGGGCAACACCGGGGAGCTGTTTTTT	CASSLRGNTGELFF
TRBV28	TRBJ2-3	.	few	19	TGTGCCAGCAGTTTTGATCCCTACCCGGGTAGCTGGGTTACAGATACGCAGTATTTT	CASSFDPYPGSWVTDTQYF
TRBV3-1	TRBJ1-6	.	few	14	TGTGCCAGCAGCCAAGCGTGGGGGAATTCACCCCTCCACTTT	CASSQAWGNSPLHF
TRBV7-3	TRBJ2-1	.	.	14	TGTGCCAGCAGCTCTGGACCTGGTCAGGGGGGGTCGTTCTTC	CASSSGPGQGGSFF
TRBV12-3/TRBV12-4	TRBJ2-3	TRBD2	.	16	TGTGCCAGCAGGACCGGGACTAGCGGGGGGGCAGATACGCAGTATTTT	CASRTGTSGGADTQYF
TRBV5-1	TRBJ2-3	TRBD1	.	15	TGCGCCAGCAGCAACTGGGACAGAGCCACAGATACGCAGTATTTT	CASSNWDRATDTQYF
TRBV2	TRBJ2-3	TRBD1	.	18	TGTGCCAGCATTAAGGAAATTCCGGGACAGGGAACCACAGATACGCAGTATTTT	CASIKEIPGQGTTDTQYF
TRBV28	TRBJ2-5	.	.	15	TGTGCCAGCACCCACGGGACCCTTGAGATTGAGACCCAGTACTTC	CASTHGTLEIETQYF
TRBV20-1	TRBJ2-7	TRBD1	few	13	TGCAGTGCTAGTCGGGGACAGGCCGGCGAGCAGTACTTC	CSASRGQAGEQYF
TRBV15	TRBJ2-2	.	.	15	TGTGCCACCAGCAGAGCATTTCCGAACACCGGGGAGCTGTTTTTT	CATSRAFPNTGELFF
TRBV12-3/TRBV12-4	TRBJ2-3	TRBD2	few	15	TGTGCCAGCAGTATTAGCGGGGGGGCCGCAGATACGCAGTATTTT	CASSISGGAADTQYF
TRBV4-1	TRBJ2-1	.	few	13	TGCGCCAGCAGCCCCTCTCCAGCCGGTGAGCAGTTCTTC	CASSPSPAGEQFF
TRBV20-1	TRBJ2-5	TRBD2	many	14	TGCAGTGCTAGGAGCGGGGGGGCCGGTGAGACCCAGTACTTC	CSARSGGAGETQYF
TRBV5-1	TRBJ1-5	.	.	15	TGCGCCAGCAGCATCGGAACGGGGACTGATCAGCCCCAGCATTTT	CASSIGTGTDQPQHF
TRBV29-1	TRBJ2-1	TRBD2	.	13	TGCAGCGTTGAGGGAGGGTTGTTGACTGAGCAGTTCTTC	CSVEGGLLTEQFF
TRBV5-6	TRBJ2-2	.	few	13	TGTGCGTGGGCCAGGTGGAACACCGGGGAGCTGTTTTTT	CAWARWNTGELFF
TRBV3-1	TRBJ2-4	.	many	14	TGTGCCAGCAGCCAAGGGGGGGCCGAAAACATTCAGTACTTC	CASSQGGAENIQYF
TRBV29-1	TRBJ1-1	.	.	10	TGCAGCGTTATGCGAACTGAAGCTTTCTTT	CSVMRTEAFF
TRBV15	TRBJ2-5	.	few	15	TGTGCCACCAGCAGAGATCGAGGTGCCCAAGAGACCCAGTACTTC	CATSRDRGAQETQYF
TRBV6-1	TRBJ2-1	.	many	14	TGTGCCAGCAACCGACGGAGCTCCTACAATGAGCAGTTCTTC	CASNRRSSYNEQFF
TRBV18	TRBJ2-5	.	.	14	TGTGCCAGCTCACCGCCGCTAGCTGGGGAGACCCAGTACTTC	CASSPPLAGETQYF
TRBV7-9	TRBJ1-1	.	few	13	TGTGCCAGCAGCTTAGTGGGTAGGGCTGAAGCTTTCTTT	CASSLVGRAEAFF
TRBV6-5	TRBJ2-5	.	.	14	TGTGCCAGCAGTTACCGTCCCACCCAAGAGACCCAGTACTTC	CASSYRPTQETQYF
TRBV12-3/TRBV12-4	TRBJ2-6	.	.	17	TGTGCCAGCAGTTTATTCAGTTATAGCTCTGGGGCCAACGTCCTGACTTTC	CASSLFSYSSGANVLTF
TRBV27	TRBJ2-7	.	few	13	TGTGCCAGCGGTGGAGCAGGGGCCCACGAGCAGTACTTC	CASGGAGAHEQYF
TRBV5-1	TRBJ1-3	.	.	16	TGCGCCAGCAGCTGGTGGACGGGGGGATCTGGAAACACCATATATTTT	CASSWWTGGSGNTIYF
TRBV12-3/TRBV12-4	TRBJ2-3	TRBD1	.	16	TGTGCCAGCAGACAGAGGGGACAGGGGAGCGCAGATACGCAGTATTTT	CASRQRGQGSADTQYF
TRBV7-2	TRBJ2-1	.	.	15	TGTGCCAGCAGACCGCTCCGGTTATCCTACAATGAGCAGTTCTTC	CASRPLRLSYNEQFF
TRBV5-1	TRBJ1-1	.	.	13	TGCGCCAGCAGCTTGGAAAAGGGGACTGAAGCTTTCTTT	CASSLEKGTEAFF
TRBV5-1	TRBJ2-2	.	few	16	TGCGCCAGCAGTAGGCACCTGGGCGGGAACACCGGGGAGCTGTTTTTT	CASSRHLGGNTGELFF
TRBV29-1	TRBJ2-5	TRBD2	.	13	TGCAGCGTGGAGGGACTAGCGGGGGATGTCCAGTACTTC	CSVEGLAGDVQYF
TRBV25-1	TRBJ1-3	.	.	15	TGTGCCAGCGTGGGGAACAGTCTGTCTTCAAACACCATATATTTT	CASVGNSLSSNTIYF